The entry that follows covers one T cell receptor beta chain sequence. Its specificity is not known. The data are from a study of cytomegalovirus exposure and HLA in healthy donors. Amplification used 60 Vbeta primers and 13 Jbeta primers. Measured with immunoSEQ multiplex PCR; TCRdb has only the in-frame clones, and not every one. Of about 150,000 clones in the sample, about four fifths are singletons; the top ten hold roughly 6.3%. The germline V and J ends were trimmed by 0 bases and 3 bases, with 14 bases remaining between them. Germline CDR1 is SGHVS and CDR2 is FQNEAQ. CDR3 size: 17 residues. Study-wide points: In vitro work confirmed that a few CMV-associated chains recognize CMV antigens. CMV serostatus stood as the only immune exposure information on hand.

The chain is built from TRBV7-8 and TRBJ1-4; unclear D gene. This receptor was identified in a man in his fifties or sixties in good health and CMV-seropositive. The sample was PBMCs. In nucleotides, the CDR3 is TGTGCCAGCAGCTTAGCGAGGGTGCCGAGTGCTAATGAAAAACTGTTTTTT. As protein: CASSLARVPSANEKLFF.